The 7 T cell receptor beta chains below all came from one sample that was sequenced in a study of technical replicates of blood from a few donors (dated by TCRdb to about 2017). The library was generated by the immunoSEQ multiplex PCR assay. The source is immuneACCESS, and TCRdb retained only in-frame sequences with V and J called. Part of the clones is not carried over; for the studies checked, unresolved V genes explain less than half of this, and the remainder is unexplained. This sample lists over 70,000 clones; around nine tenths were detected once. The ten most abundant clones make up about 4.7% of the sample. Specimen: PBMCs. The origin of the receptors is a human donor in good health. Some clones in this sample may be carry-over from other donors' samples.

The V and J genes are TRBV19 and TRBJ1-5; TRBD1 matches at 8 bases. The CDR3 consists of 16 residues. Germline lookup yields CDR1 LNHDA and CDR2 SQIVND (reference sequence). Trimming at V came to 5 bases and at J to 6 bases, leaving 12 bases not matched to a gene. The chain's CDR3 is CASSAPTGDGRQPQHF. CDR3 nucleotides: TGTGCCAGTAGTGCTCCGACAGGGGATGGGCGTCAGCCCCAGCATTTT.

V and J are TRBV4-2 and TRBJ1-4, with 9 nucleotides matching TRBD1. The germline CDR1 and CDR2 sequences are LGHNA and YNFKEQ. V lost 2 bases and J lost 4; bases outside the gene matches: 8. This CDR3 has 17 amino acids. CDR3 in DNA: TGTGCCAGCAGCCAACAACATACAGGGGGCCGTAATGAAAAACTGTTTTTT. Its protein product is CASSQQHTGGRNEKLFF.

The chain combines TRBV7-9 with TRBJ2-1; 13 nucleotides agree with TRBD2. Per the germline V gene, CDR1 is SEHNR and CDR2 is FQNEAQ (reference sequence). V shed 4 bases, J shed 7 bases, and the junction held 13 bases outside the gene matches. The CDR3 is made up of 18 amino acids. The CDR3 loop reads CASSSKWTGTSGKNEQFF. CDR3 sequence (DNA): TGTGCCAGCAGCTCAAAATGGACCGGGACTAGCGGGAAAAATGAGCAGTTCTTC.

CDR3 nucleotide sequence: TGTGCCAGTAGACAAGACAGGGGCGGAAACACCATATATTTT. The encoded protein is CASRQDRGGNTIYF. V is TRBV19 and J is TRBJ1-3; 8 positions agree with TRBD1. CDR3 size: 14 residues. V lost 6 bases and J lost 4; bases outside the gene matches: 5. Germline V gene lookup returns CDR1 LNHDA and CDR2 SQIVND (reference sequence). Combining the CDR3 with reference TRBV19 and TRBJ1-3 gives the whole variable domain DGGITQSPKYLFRKEGQNVTLSCEQNLNHDAMYWYRQDPGQGLRLIYYSQIVNDFQKGDIAEGYSVSREKKESFPLTVTSAQKNPTAFYLCASRQDRGGNTIYFGEGSWLTVV.

A few counts support this clone. The chain combines TRBV4-1 with TRBJ1-2; 8 bases align to TRBD1. V shed 2 bases, J shed 7 bases, and the junction held 3 bases outside the gene matches. The CDR3 length is 13 residues. Per germline, CDR1 MGHRA and CDR2 YSYEKL. The CDR3 region has the DNA TGCGCCAGCAGCCAATACGACAGGGGTGGCTACACCTTC. This translates into CASSQYDRGGYTF.

The rearrangement links TRBV4-3 to TRBJ1-5; D gene uncertain. CDR3 length: 15 amino acids. V was pared by 0 bases and J by 0 bases, with 6 bases between. Germline V gene data show CDR1 as LGHNA and CDR2 as YSLEER. The CDR3 here is CASSQDGYSNQPQHF. DNA of the CDR3: TGCGCCAGCAGCCAAGACGGGTATAGCAATCAGCCCCAGCATTTT.

CDR3 DNA: TGTGCCAGCAGCTTATTCCACGGGACTAGCGATACGCAGTATTTT. Its translation: CASSLFHGTSDTQYF. J is TRBJ2-3 and V is TRBV7-3; 9 nucleotides agree with TRBD2. This CDR3 has 15 residues. Germline CDR1 is SGHTA and CDR2 is FQGTGA. The junction had 6 bases not matched to a gene; V was cut back by 2 bases and J by 6 bases.